Each of the 27 T cell receptor beta chains below was sequenced from the same sample in a study of cytomegalovirus exposure and HLA in healthy donors. The PCR was carried out with 60 Vbeta primers and 13 Jbeta primers. Sequencing was performed with immunoSEQ multiplex PCR; in TCRdb, only in-frame clones are kept and a portion is missing. This table has 80,000 to 100,000 clones, 60% to 80% appearing once. The material sequenced was PBMCs. The receptor set was obtained from a man aged 35-49 years in good health and CMV-seronegative.

The rearrangement links TRBV7-8 to TRBJ1-1; 9 bases fit TRBD1. The CDR3 length is 16 residues. The trim removed 4 bases at V and 0 bases at J, leaving 6 bases unmatched. Germline V lookup: CDR1 SGHVS, CDR2 FQNEAQ. The CDR3 DNA reads TGTGCCAGCAGCTCGGTAGGACAGGGGATGAACACTGAAGCTTTCTTT. This encodes CASSSVGQGMNTEAFF.

The chain links TRBV5-6 to TRBJ2-6, with a tentative D call TRBD2 (6 bases). The germline V gene encodes CDR1 SGHDT and CDR2 YYEEEE. The CDR3 totals 15 residues. Trimming took 2 bases from V and 4 from J, leaving 10 bases between them. The CDR3 region is CASSFSGVGANVLTF. The DNA of the CDR3 is TGTGCCAGCAGCTTCTCGGGGGTCGGGGCCAACGTCCTGACTTTC.

The table lists this clone with a few counts. The V gene is TRBV5-1, the J gene TRBJ2-1; 8 bases line up with TRBD2. Germline trimming cut 4 bases from V and 12 bases from J; bases unmatched to any gene: 12. CDR3 size: 14 residues. The germline CDR1 and CDR2 sequences are SGHRS and YFSETQ. CDR3 residues: CASSIGLAEMSQFF. The CDR3 DNA reads TGCGCCAGCAGCATCGGACTAGCCGAAATGTCGCAGTTCTTC. The full variable domain, its missing parts supplied by reference TRBV5-1 and TRBJ2-1, is KAGVTQTPRYLIKTRGQQVTLSCSPISGHRSVSWYQQTPGQGLQFLFEYFSETQRNKGNFPGRFSGRQFSNSRSEMNVSTLELGDSALYLCASSIGLAEMSQFFGPGTRLTVL.

J is TRBJ2-4 and V is TRBV5-4; a possible D gene is TRBD1 (6 bases). Germline V gene sequence: CDR1 SGHNT, CDR2 YYREEE (reference sequence). Trimming took 4 bases from V and 0 from J, leaving 14 bases between them. CDR3 length: 16 residues. The chain's CDR3 is CASSQAGTQAKNIQYF. CDR3 in DNA: TGTGCCAGCAGCCAAGCCGGGACACAAGCCAAAAACATTCAGTACTTC.

The chain combines TRBV7-9 with TRBJ2-5; 7 nucleotides line up with TRBD2. The ends lost 3 bases at V and 7 bases at J; junction bases unmatched: 14. CDR3 size: 16 residues. Germline CDR1 is SEHNR and CDR2 is FQNEAQ (reference sequence). The CDR3: CASSFWLAGTVGTQYF. CDR3 DNA sequence: TGTGCCAGCAGCTTCTGGTTAGCGGGCACCGTGGGGACCCAGTACTTC.

Regarding this clone: Other DNA sequences in this specimen translate into the identical CDR3. The chain joins TRBV5-1 to TRBJ2-7; TRBD1 matches at 11 bases. In germline, CDR1 is SGHRS, CDR2 YFSETQ. The CDR3 length is 15 residues. After removal of 4 bases from V and 1 base from J, the junction contained 4 bases not matched to a gene. The CDR3 is CASSAGTGGSYEQYF. The CDR3 nucleotides are TGCGCCAGCAGCGCAGGGACAGGGGGATCCTACGAGCAGTACTTC.

The CDR3 DNA reads TGCAGCTCCCCAGGGACCAAAGGGACACCAGATACGCAGTATTTT. It is translated as CSSPGTKGTPDTQYF. This sequence joins TRBV29-1 and TRBJ2-3, with a weak D call TRBD1 (6 bases). Germline assignment: CDR1 SQVTM and CDR2 ANQGSEA. Trimming removed 8 bases at V and 4 bases at J, with 22 bases between. This CDR3 has 15 amino acids.

About this clone: Other nucleotide sequences from this sample produce the same CDR3. The rearrangement joins TRBV28 to TRBJ2-7, with D maybe TRBD1 (5 bases). The CDR3 loop spans 12 amino acids. Germline lookup yields CDR1 MDHEN and CDR2 SYDVKM. V was pared by 4 bases and J by 1 base, with 5 bases between. CDR3 nucleotides: TGTGCCAGCAGTTCAGGGTCCTACGAGCAGTACTTC. Encoded protein: CASSSGSYEQYF.

This chain joins TRBV11-2 and TRBJ2-2; 9 positions agree with TRBD1. V trimming: 0 bases; J trimming: 4 bases; junction bases outside the gene matches: 6. CDR3 length equals 17 residues. Germline CDR1 SGHAT, CDR2 FQNNGV. In DNA form, the CDR3 reads TGTGCCAGCAGCTTAGACCGGGACAGGGTTGGCACCGGGGAGCTGTTTTTT. Amino acid sequence: CASSLDRDRVGTGELFF.

The chain joins TRBV11-2 to TRBJ1-3; unclear D gene. Trimming left V 1 base short and J 2 bases short, with 12 bases between. Germline V CDR1 and CDR2: SGHAT, FQNNGV. The CDR3 covers 16 residues. CDR3 DNA sequence: TGTGCCAGCAGCTTAGTACTCGGGGTACCTGGAAACACCATATATTTT. Protein: CASSLVLGVPGNTIYF.

In its sample, this clone was seen a few times. CDR3 sequence: CASSRGSAGSDEQYF. The CDR3 DNA follows: TGTGCCAGCTCCCGGGGGTCAGCGGGAAGCGACGAGCAGTACTTC. This chain links TRBV6-1 with TRBJ2-7, with 7 bases matching TRBD2. J lost 5 bases, V lost 8 bases, and 15 bases had no gene match. The germline CDR1 and CDR2 sequences are MNHNS and SASEGT. The CDR3 consists of 15 residues.

The rearrangement uses TRBV5-1 and TRBJ2-5; 9 bases align to TRBD2. The CDR3 sequence is 17 residues long. Per the germline V gene, CDR1 is SGHRS and CDR2 is YFSETQ. V dropped 6 bases and J dropped 4; count of bases not matched to a gene: 16. In DNA form, the CDR3 reads TGCGCCAGCAAATCGGCTAGCGGGACAAAGAAGGGAGAGACCCAGTACTTC. The encoded protein is CASKSASGTKKGETQYF.

J is TRBJ2-7 and V is TRBV7-8, with a possible D match to TRBD2 (6 bases). V lost 2 bases and J 3 bases, leaving 11 bases between the germline ends. CDR3 length: 14 residues. CDR1 and CDR2 (germline): SGHVS, FQNEAQ. The CDR3: CASSLSGGVYEQYF. The CDR3 DNA reads as TGTGCCAGCAGCTTATCTGGCGGGGTCTACGAGCAGTACTTC.

The chain has TRBV18 and TRBJ1-1, with D unclear. V was clipped by 2 bases and J by 6 bases, with 13 bases between them. Germline CDR1 is KGHSH and CDR2 is LQKENI. The CDR3 runs to 14 residues. CDR3 loop: CASSPTSQSAEAFF. CDR3 DNA: TGTGCCAGCTCACCAACCAGCCAAAGCGCTGAAGCTTTCTTT.

The rearrangement uses TRBV4-1 and TRBJ2-7; unclear D gene. The CDR3 covers 13 residues. Per the germline V gene, CDR1 is MGHRA and CDR2 is YSYEKL. The V and J ends lost 1 base and 6 bases respectively, with 10 bases between them. The CDR3 reads CASSQVGEVEQYF. The CDR3 DNA follows: TGCGCCAGCAGCCAAGTAGGCGAGGTCGAGCAGTACTTC.

This clone has a handful of counts. The gene calls are TRBV9 and TRBJ2-3, with 8 bases lining up with TRBD2. The CDR3 has 16 amino acids. V trimming: 4 bases; J trimming: 6 bases; junction bases outside the gene matches: 13. Germline-derived CDR1 and CDR2 are SGDLS and YYNGEE. The CDR3 loop reads CASSFSSGAFGDTQYF. The DNA for the CDR3 is TGTGCCAGCAGCTTCAGTAGCGGGGCCTTCGGGGATACGCAGTATTTT.

The chain combines TRBV12-2 with TRBJ2-4; the tabulated D call, TRBD1, remains unverified against the DNA. TRBV12-2 is marked as a pseudogene. The length of the CDR3 is 17 residues. The CDR3, as DNA: TGTGCAAGTCGCAGAAGACAGGCCGGGCGTAGATTGGGCATTCAGTACTTC. Encoded protein: CASRRRQAGRRLGIQYF.

V is TRBV11-2 and J is TRBJ1-3, with 10 bases that match TRBD1. CDR1 is SGHAT and CDR2 is FQNNGV in the germline V gene. CDR3 length: 15 residues. V shed 5 bases, J shed 3 bases, and the junction held 4 bases outside the gene matches. CDR3 loop: CASSPGQGNGNTIYF. DNA for the CDR3: TGTGCCAGCAGCCCGGGACAGGGGAATGGAAACACCATATATTTT.

CDR3 nucleotides: TGTGCCAGCTCACGCTCCCCCAGGACACAAACGAACACTGAAGCTTTCTTT. Translated, it gives CASSRSPRTQTNTEAFF. The V gene is TRBV18, the J gene TRBJ1-1, with D possibly being TRBD1 (5 bases). Trimming removed 4 bases at V and 1 base at J, with 19 bases between. Per germline, CDR1 KGHSH and CDR2 LQKENI. The CDR3 is 17 amino acids.

The chain recombines TRBV28 with TRBJ1-2, with D possibly being TRBD1 (5 bases). CDR1 is MDHEN, CDR2 SYDVKM, per germline. CDR3 size: 14 residues. With 2 bases removed from V and 3 bases from J, the gap between germline ends came to 10 bases. The DNA of the CDR3 is TGTGCCAGCAGTTTAGGTGACAGACACTATGGCTACACCTTC. It encodes CASSLGDRHYGYTF.

This chain links TRBV4-2 with TRBJ2-5; 9 nucleotides match TRBD2. The germline gives CDR1 LGHNA, CDR2 YNFKEQ. With V trimmed by 1 base and J by 5 bases, 8 bases remained unmatched. CDR3 size: 16 residues. This CDR3 is CASSQAPAGGGETQYF. CDR3 DNA sequence: TGTGCCAGCAGCCAAGCGCCTGCGGGAGGGGGTGAGACCCAGTACTTC.

The chain has TRBV5-1 and TRBJ2-1, with a tentative D call TRBD2 (6 bases). Germline V gene lookup returns CDR1 SGHRS and CDR2 YFSETQ. The V and J ends lost 2 bases and 7 bases respectively, with 16 bases between them. The CDR3 runs to 15 residues. The CDR3 DNA reads as TGCGCCAGCAGCTTAGGGTCTAATAGCGGAAATGAGCAGTTCTTC. Translation gives CASSLGSNSGNEQFF.

The chain links TRBV28 to TRBJ2-1; 10 bases match TRBD2. This CDR3 is built from 16 residues. CDR1 and CDR2 (germline): MDHEN, SYDVKM. V was clipped by 8 bases and J by 3 bases; unmatched bases: 10. CDR3 sequence: CASRESGRADYNEQFF. The CDR3 DNA follows: TGTGCCAGCCGGGAGAGCGGGAGGGCTGACTACAATGAGCAGTTCTTC.

The chain employs TRBV5-1 and TRBJ1-2, with D perhaps matching TRBD1 (5 bases). V lost 2 bases and J lost 7, with 18 bases in between. The CDR3 is 15 residues long. CDR1 and CDR2 from the germline V gene are SGHRS and YFSETQ. The CDR3 region is CASSFLAGKEGGYTF. The CDR3 DNA sequence: TGCGCCAGCAGCTTTTTGGCAGGGAAGGAGGGTGGCTACACCTTC.

This chain joins TRBV4-2 and TRBJ1-1; D might be TRBD1 (6 bases). This CDR3 has 14 amino acids. Germline V gene data show CDR1 as LGHNA and CDR2 as YNFKEQ. V lost 4 bases and J lost 0, with 9 bases in between. CDR3 region: CASSPRDMNTEAFF. In DNA, the CDR3 is TGTGCCAGCAGCCCACGGGACATGAACACTGAAGCTTTCTTT.

A remark on this clone: The sample has other DNA sequences that encode this CDR3 too. The chain recombines TRBV29-1 with TRBJ2-7; possible D gene TRBD2, 5 bases. Germline V CDR1 and CDR2: SQVTM, ANQGSEA. This CDR3 has 12 residues. The V and J ends lost 4 bases and 2 bases respectively, with 9 bases between them. CDR3 DNA: TGCAGCGTTGCATCCGGGGCCTACGAGCAGTACTTC. This translates into CSVASGAYEQYF.

The chain recombines TRBV4-1 with TRBJ2-2, with a possible D match to TRBD2 (5 bases). Germline V gives CDR1 MGHRA, CDR2 YSYEKL. CDR3 size: 14 residues. The germline V and J ends were trimmed by 1 base and 3 bases, with 6 bases remaining between them. DNA of the CDR3: TGCGCCAGCAGCCAAGGACTATACACCGGGGAGCTGTTTTTT. Protein sequence: CASSQGLYTGELFF.